This T cell receptor beta chain was sequenced in a study of cytomegalovirus exposure and HLA in healthy donors. General study results and limits: Segments of the TCR beta V type were, in most cases, productive about 90% or about 30% of the time in an earlier analysis.

About this clone itself: What it binds is not known.

Amplification used 60 Vbeta primers and 13 Jbeta primers. Profiled with immunoSEQ multiplex PCR; TCRdb holds only in-frame clones, not every one. The data hold about 140,000 clones, with about four fifths observed a single time. Germline CDR1 reads MGHRA; CDR2 reads YSYEKL. Unmatched junction bases numbered 6, after V lost 4 bases and J lost 4 bases. This CDR3 is 15 amino acids long. The source material was PBMCs. This receptor was identified in a man between 25 and 39 years old in good health and CMV-seronegative. The V and J genes are TRBV4-1 and TRBJ1-5; 8 bases agree with TRBD1. CDR3 sequence (DNA): TGCGCCAGCAGCCTGGGGACAGGTCTTAATCAGCCCCAGCATTTT. Its protein product is CASSLGTGLNQPQHF.